The present entry profiles one TCR beta chain with its context. The antigen remains undetermined. The sample originates from a study of human T cells and chemical hapten exposure. Study at large: Application of 0.01% DPC to the upper back was done by patch test, with a reading at 6 days.

This CDR3 is 16 amino acids long. In germline, CDR1 is SEHNR, CDR2 FQNEAQ (reference sequence). V lost 3 bases and J 8 bases, leaving 20 bases between the germline ends. Study-wide points: Among TCRs, those above 1 in 1000 frequency were unaffected by DPC sensitization. Every donor had alopecia, and their immune response may therefore differ from healthy people's.

Unique molecular identifiers were attached to individual cDNA molecules within the library. TCRdb re-called the RACE reads with MiXCR, one entry per CDR3 protein. The profile covers 370,000 or so distinct CDR3 sequences, with about 4.4% appearing a single time and around 2% taken by the ten largest. The time point was: patch test 1, 2 weeks after DPC sensitization. Treatment: therapeutic diphenylcyclopropenone sensitization with weekly scalp DPC. V usage is TRBV7-9 and J usage is TRBJ2-1; D gene uncertain. The specimen comprised whole blood, sampled in connection with sensitization to the hapten diphenylcyclopropenone (DPC). The receptor comes from a woman in her forties or fifties with alopecia areata. Some clones in this sample may be carry-over from other donors' samples. CDR3: CASSFPVANPSHEQFF. CDR3 in DNA: TGTGCCAGCAGCTTTCCTGTGGCTAATCCCTCACATGAGCAGTTCTTC. Full variable domain (remainder filled in from reference TRBV7-9 and TRBJ2-1): DTGVSQNPRHKITKRGQNVTFRCDPISEHNRLYWYRQTLGQGPEFLTYFQNEAQLEKSRLLSDRFSAERPKGSFSTLEIQRTEQGDSAMYLCASSFPVANPSHEQFFGPGTRLTVL.